Below, 5 T cell receptor beta chains from the same sample are listed, as sequenced in a study of cytomegalovirus exposure and HLA in healthy donors. It was with 60 Vbeta and 13 Jbeta primers that the PCR ran. Only in-frame clones appear in the TCRdb table, and some are missing; sequencing was by immunoSEQ multiplex PCR. The profile covers approximately 100,000 clones, with roughly 85% appearing a single time and about 3.9% taken by the ten largest. Sequencing used PBMCs. These receptors all come from a man aged 25 to 40 in good health and CMV-seronegative.

This clone was counted only a few times. The gene calls are TRBV6-1 and TRBJ1-1; D possibly corresponds to TRBD1 (6 bases). The CDR3 contains 13 residues. The germline V gene encodes CDR1 MNHNS and CDR2 SASEGT. Trimming left V 10 bases short and J 0 bases short, with 12 bases between. The CDR3, as DNA: TGTGCCACTCAGGGGCACATGAACACTGAAGCTTTCTTT. It yields the protein CATQGHMNTEAFF.

This clone was found once. The V and J genes are TRBV30 and TRBJ1-4, with TRBD1 identical over 7 bases. The length of the CDR3 is 15 residues. CDR1 is GTSNPN and CDR2 is SVGIG in the germline V gene (reference sequence). V was pared by 3 bases and J by 5 bases, with 9 bases of the junction left unmatched. CDR3 protein: CAWRGLGQPNEKLFF. DNA for the CDR3: TGTGCCTGGAGAGGTTTGGGACAGCCAAATGAAAAACTGTTTTTT.

The chain has TRBV2 and TRBJ1-1; 7 nucleotides align to TRBD1. Per germline, CDR1 SNHLY and CDR2 FYNNEI. CDR3 length: 16 residues. The trim removed 6 bases at V and 1 base at J, leaving 11 bases unmatched. The CDR3 spells CASRVGTVRSNTEAFF. The CDR3 DNA is TGTGCCAGCAGGGTGGGGACAGTCAGATCGAACACTGAAGCTTTCTTT.

The rearrangement joins TRBV5-8 to TRBJ2-1; 11 bases match TRBD2. Unmatched junction bases numbered 4, after V lost 6 bases and J lost 2 bases. The CDR3 is 15 amino acids. CDR1 SGHTS and CDR2 YDEGEE come from the germline V gene. The CDR3 loop reads CASNVAGGPYNEQFF. CDR3 in DNA: TGTGCCAGCAACGTAGCGGGGGGGCCCTACAATGAGCAGTTCTTC.

J is TRBJ2-1 and V is TRBV14; 9 bases line up with TRBD2. CDR1 is SGHDN and CDR2 is FVKESK in the germline V gene. CDR3 length: 15 residues. The J segment lost 12 bases and the V segment lost 6 bases, leaving 15 bases of the junction unmatched. The CDR3 DNA reads TGTGCCAGCAGACAAACCGGGACTAGCCCGAAGGGGCAGTTCTTC. This sequence encodes CASRQTGTSPKGQFF.